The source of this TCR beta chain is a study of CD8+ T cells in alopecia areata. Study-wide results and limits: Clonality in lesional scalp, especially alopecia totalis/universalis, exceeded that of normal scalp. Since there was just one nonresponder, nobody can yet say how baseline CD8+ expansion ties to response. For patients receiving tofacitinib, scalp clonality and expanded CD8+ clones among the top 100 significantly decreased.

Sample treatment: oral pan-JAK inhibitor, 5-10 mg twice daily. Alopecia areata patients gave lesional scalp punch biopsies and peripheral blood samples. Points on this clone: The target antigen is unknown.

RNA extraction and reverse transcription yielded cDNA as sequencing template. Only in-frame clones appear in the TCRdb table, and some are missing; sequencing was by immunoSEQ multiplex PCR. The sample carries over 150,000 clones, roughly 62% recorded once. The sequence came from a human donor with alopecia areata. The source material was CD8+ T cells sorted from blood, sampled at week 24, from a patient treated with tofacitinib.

The CDR3 here is CASSELAAYNEQFF. DNA for the CDR3: TGTGCCAGCAGTGAACTAGCGGCTTACAATGAGCAGTTCTTC. The chain carries TRBV2 and TRBJ2-1, with TRBD2 matching over 7 bases. Germline V CDR1 and CDR2: SNHLY, FYNNEI. Trimming at V came to 2 bases and at J to 4 bases, leaving 2 bases not matched to a gene. This CDR3 contains 14 residues.